The source of this TCR beta chain is a study of T cells in Graves' hyperthyroidism and ophthalmopathy. Study-wide findings and caveats: Blood also contained most expanded thyroid clonotypes above 0.001. A model using 13 V-J features told ophthalmopathy apart from stable hyperthyroidism.

The germline gives CDR1 MRHNA, CDR2 SNTAGT. The CDR3 has 15 amino acids. V lost 0 bases and J lost 6; bases outside the gene matches: 4. This clonotype was recorded a few times. Antigen unknown. RNA transcripts were the template for amplifying TCR beta CDR3 regions. The HTBI primer set drove a first-round RT-PCR of the TCR CDR3. Using its own MiXCR run on the multiplex PCR reads, TCRdb lists one record per CDR3 protein. The profile covers about 370,000 distinct CDR3 sequences, with 12% to 15% appearing a single time and about 21% taken by the ten largest. Specimen: blood. V gene TRBV6-4 combines with J gene TRBJ2-2, with 7 bases that match TRBD1. This receptor was obtained from a woman aged 60-75 years with Graves' ophthalmopathy. The DNA of the CDR3 is TGTGCCAGCAGTGACTCGACAGGGCGCGCCGGGGAGCTGTTTTTT. It encodes CASSDSTGRAGELFF.